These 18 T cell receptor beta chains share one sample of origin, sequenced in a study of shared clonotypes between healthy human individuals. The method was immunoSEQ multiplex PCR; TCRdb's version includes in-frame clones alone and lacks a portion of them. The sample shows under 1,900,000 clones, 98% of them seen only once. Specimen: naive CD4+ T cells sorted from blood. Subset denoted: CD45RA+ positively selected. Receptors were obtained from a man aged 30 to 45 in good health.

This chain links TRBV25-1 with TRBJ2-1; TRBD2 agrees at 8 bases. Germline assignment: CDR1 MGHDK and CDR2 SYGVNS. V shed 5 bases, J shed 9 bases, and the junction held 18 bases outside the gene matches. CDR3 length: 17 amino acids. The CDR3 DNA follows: TGTGCCAGCAGTCCAGGGTCGGGACTAGGCCTGGCTGGTGAGCAGTTCTTC. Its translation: CASSPGSGLGLAGEQFF.

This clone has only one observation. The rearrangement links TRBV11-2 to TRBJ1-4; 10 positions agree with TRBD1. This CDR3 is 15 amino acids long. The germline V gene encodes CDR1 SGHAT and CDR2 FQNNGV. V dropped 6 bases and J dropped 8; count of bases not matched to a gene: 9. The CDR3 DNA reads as TGTGCCAGCAGGTCGACAGGGGGCGTAGGGGAAAAACTGTTTTTT. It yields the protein CASRSTGGVGEKLFF.

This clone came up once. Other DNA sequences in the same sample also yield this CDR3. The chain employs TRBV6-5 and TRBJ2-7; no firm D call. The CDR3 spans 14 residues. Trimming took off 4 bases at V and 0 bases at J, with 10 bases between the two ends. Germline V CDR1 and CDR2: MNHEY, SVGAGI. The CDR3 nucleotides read TGTGCCAGCAGTTCTACGGGTAGCTCCTACGAGCAGTACTTC. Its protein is CASSSTGSSYEQYF.

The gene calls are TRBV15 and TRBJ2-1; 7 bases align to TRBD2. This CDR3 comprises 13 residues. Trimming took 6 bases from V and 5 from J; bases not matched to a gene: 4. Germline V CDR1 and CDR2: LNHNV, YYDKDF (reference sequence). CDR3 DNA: TGTGCCACCAGTGGGCGGGAGCACAATGAGCAGTTCTTC. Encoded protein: CATSGREHNEQFF.

CDR3 region: CASSLAASRGTINEQFF. In DNA, the CDR3 is TGTGCCAGCAGCTTGGCAGCTAGTAGGGGCACTATCAATGAGCAGTTCTTC. The rearrangement uses TRBV5-5 and TRBJ2-1; TRBD1 might be the D (5 bases). V was shortened by 0 bases and J by 6 bases, with 19 bases between the two germline ends. Germline V lookup: CDR1 SGHKS, CDR2 YYEKEE (reference sequence). CDR3 size: 17 residues.

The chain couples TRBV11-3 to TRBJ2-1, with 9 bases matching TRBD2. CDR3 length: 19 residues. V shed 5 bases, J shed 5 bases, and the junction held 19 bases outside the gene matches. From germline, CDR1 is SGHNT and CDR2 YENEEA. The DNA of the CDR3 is TGTGCCAGCAGCCAACGAACGAAGGCGGGAGGGGGGGCCGACAATGAGCAGTTCTTC. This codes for CASSQRTKAGGGADNEQFF.

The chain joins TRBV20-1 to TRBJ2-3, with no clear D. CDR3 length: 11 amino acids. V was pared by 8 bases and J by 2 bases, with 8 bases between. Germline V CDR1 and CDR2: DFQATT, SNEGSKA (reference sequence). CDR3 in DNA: TGCAGTAATCACTTCACAGATACGCAGTATTTT. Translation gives CSNHFTDTQYF.

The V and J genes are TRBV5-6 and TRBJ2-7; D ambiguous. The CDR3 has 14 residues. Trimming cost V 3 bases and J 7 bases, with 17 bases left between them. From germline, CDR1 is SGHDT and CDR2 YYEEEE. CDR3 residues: CASSSYSRFWEQYF. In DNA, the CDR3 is TGTGCCAGCAGCTCCTATTCCAGGTTTTGGGAGCAGTACTTC.

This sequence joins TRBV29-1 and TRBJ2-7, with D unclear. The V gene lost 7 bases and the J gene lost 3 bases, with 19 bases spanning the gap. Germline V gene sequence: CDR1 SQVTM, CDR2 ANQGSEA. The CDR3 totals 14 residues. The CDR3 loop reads CSAAYLDSYYEQYF. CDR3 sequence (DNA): TGCAGCGCTGCGTATCTTGACTCGTACTACGAGCAGTACTTC.

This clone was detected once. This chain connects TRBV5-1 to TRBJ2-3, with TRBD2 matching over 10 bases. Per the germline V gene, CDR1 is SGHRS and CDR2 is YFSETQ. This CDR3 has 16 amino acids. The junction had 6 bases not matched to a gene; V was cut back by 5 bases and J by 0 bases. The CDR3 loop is CASRSLAGASTDTQYF. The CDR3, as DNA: TGCGCCAGCAGATCTCTAGCGGGAGCGAGCACAGATACGCAGTATTTT. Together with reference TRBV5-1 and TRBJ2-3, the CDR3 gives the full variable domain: KAGVTQTPRYLIKTRGQQVTLSCSPISGHRSVSWYQQTPGQGLQFLFEYFSETQRNKGNFPGRFSGRQFSNSRSEMNVSTLELGDSALYLCASRSLAGASTDTQYFGPGTRLTVL.

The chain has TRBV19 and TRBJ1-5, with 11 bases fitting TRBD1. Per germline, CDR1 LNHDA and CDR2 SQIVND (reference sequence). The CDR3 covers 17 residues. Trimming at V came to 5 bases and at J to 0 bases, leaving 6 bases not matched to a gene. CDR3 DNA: TGTGCCAGTAGTGCGGACAGGGGGCTAGGTAGCAATCAGCCCCAGCATTTT. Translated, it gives CASSADRGLGSNQPQHF.

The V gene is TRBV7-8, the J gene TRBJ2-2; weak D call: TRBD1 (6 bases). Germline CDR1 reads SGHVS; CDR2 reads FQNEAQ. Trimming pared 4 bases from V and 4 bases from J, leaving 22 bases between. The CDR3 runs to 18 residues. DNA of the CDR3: TGTGCCAGCAGCTCTTATACACCCCCGGGACACTTCACCGGGGAGCTGTTTTTT. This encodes CASSSYTPPGHFTGELFF.

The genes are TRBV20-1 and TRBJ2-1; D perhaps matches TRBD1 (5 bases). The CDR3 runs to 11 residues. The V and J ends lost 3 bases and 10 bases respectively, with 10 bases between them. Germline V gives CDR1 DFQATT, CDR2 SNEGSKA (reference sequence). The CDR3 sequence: CSASRAGEQFF. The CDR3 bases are TGCAGTGCTAGCAGGGCCGGCGAGCAGTTCTTC.

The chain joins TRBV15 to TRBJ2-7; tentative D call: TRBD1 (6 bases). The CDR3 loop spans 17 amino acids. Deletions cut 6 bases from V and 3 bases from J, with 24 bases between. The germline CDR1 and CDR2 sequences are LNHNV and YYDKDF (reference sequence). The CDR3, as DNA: TGTGCCACCAGTAAGACAGGAGGATTTAGTGTGGACTACGAGCAGTACTTC. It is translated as CATSKTGGFSVDYEQYF. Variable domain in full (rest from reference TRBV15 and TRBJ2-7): DAMVIQNPRYQVTQFGKPVTLSCSQTLNHNVMYWYQQKSSQAPKLLFHYYDKDFNNEADTPDNFQSRRPNTSFCFLDIRSPGLGDTAMYLCATSKTGGFSVDYEQYFGPGTRLTVT.

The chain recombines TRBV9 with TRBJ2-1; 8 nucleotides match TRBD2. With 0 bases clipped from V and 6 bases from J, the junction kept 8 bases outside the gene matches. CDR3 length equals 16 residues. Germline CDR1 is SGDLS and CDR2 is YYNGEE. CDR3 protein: CASSVGSGAGVNEQFF. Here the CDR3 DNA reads TGTGCCAGCAGCGTAGGTTCGGGAGCGGGGGTCAATGAGCAGTTCTTC.

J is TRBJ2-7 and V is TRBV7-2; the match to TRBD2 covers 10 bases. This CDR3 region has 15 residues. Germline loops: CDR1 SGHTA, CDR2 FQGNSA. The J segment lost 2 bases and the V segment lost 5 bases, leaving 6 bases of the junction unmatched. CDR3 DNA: TGTGCCAGCAGCCCAAGACTAGCGGGCCCCTACGAGCAGTACTTC. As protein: CASSPRLAGPYEQYF.

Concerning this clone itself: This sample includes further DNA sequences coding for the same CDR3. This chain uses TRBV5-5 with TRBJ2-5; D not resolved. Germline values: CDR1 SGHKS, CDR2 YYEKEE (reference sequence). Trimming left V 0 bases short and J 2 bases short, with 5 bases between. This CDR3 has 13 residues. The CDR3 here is CASSLEQQETQYF. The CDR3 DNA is TGTGCCAGCAGCTTGGAACAGCAAGAGACCCAGTACTTC.

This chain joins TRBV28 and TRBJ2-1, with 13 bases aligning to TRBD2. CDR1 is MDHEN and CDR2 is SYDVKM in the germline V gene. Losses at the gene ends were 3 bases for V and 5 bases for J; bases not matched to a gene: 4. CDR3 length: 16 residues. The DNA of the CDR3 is TGTGCCAGCAGTTTTAGACTAGCGGGAGGTAACAATGAGCAGTTCTTC. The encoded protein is CASSFRLAGGNNEQFF.